The 7 T cell receptor beta chains listed next were all sequenced from one sample in a study of cytomegalovirus exposure and HLA in healthy donors. The study ran its PCR with 60 Vbeta and 13 Jbeta primers. The protocol was immunoSEQ multiplex PCR, while the TCRdb copy is restricted to in-frame clones and leaves out a portion. This sample has roughly 100,000 clones, with more than 70% found just once. Input material: PBMCs. The origin of the receptors is a man under 40 in good health and CMV-seronegative.

This clone was seen more than once but under ten times. The V gene is TRBV28, the J gene TRBJ2-7; 9 nucleotides align to TRBD1. Per the germline V gene, CDR1 is MDHEN and CDR2 is SYDVKM. The CDR3 covers 12 residues. J was trimmed by 12 bases and V by 9 bases; bases with no gene match: 12. In DNA form, the CDR3 reads TGTGCCAGTTTGGTGGACAGGGGTATTCTGTACTTC. Its translation: CASLVDRGILYF.

The chain recombines TRBV19 with TRBJ2-1, with TRBD2 as a possible D gene (7 bases). The V gene's germline CDR1 is LNHDA and CDR2 SQIVND (reference sequence). Deletions cut 8 bases from V and 2 bases from J, with 16 bases between. The CDR3 runs 15 residues. CDR3 coding DNA: TGTGCCAGTTCCCCAGGGGAGGGTACCTACAATGAGCAGTTCTTC. Protein: CASSPGEGTYNEQFF.

The rearrangement links TRBV19 to TRBJ2-5; D perhaps matches TRBD2 (6 bases). Trimming took 6 bases from V and 3 from J, leaving 14 bases between them. The CDR3 is made up of 14 amino acids. Germline V gene sequence: CDR1 LNHDA, CDR2 SQIVND (reference sequence). The CDR3 bases are TGTGCCAGTAGGGAGGGCGGGGCTGAAGAGACCCAGTACTTC. Its translation: CASREGGAEETQYF.

V is TRBV4-1 and J is TRBJ1-5; D is undetermined. CDR3 size: 16 residues. Trimming took off 4 bases at V and 0 bases at J, with 13 bases between the two ends. Germline assignment: CDR1 MGHRA and CDR2 YSYEKL. CDR3 protein: CASSPGSRHSNQPQHF. CDR3 in DNA: TGCGCCAGCAGCCCGGGGAGCCGACATAGCAATCAGCCCCAGCATTTT.

This clone turned up a few times. The gene calls are TRBV2 and TRBJ1-4; a possible D gene is TRBD1 (5 bases). Per germline, CDR1 SNHLY and CDR2 FYNNEI. With 4 bases removed from V and 13 bases from J, the gap between germline ends came to 22 bases. The CDR3 extends over 15 amino acids. This chain's CDR3 is CASSGPGGRGNGLFF. CDR3 in DNA: TGTGCCAGCAGTGGACCGGGAGGACGGGGGAATGGACTGTTTTTT.

The chain combines TRBV15 with TRBJ2-7, with D possibly being TRBD1 (5 bases). Trimming removed 3 bases at V and 5 bases at J, with 11 bases between. From germline, CDR1 is LNHNV and CDR2 YYDKDF (reference sequence). CDR3 length equals 13 residues. DNA of the CDR3: TGTGCCACCAGCAGGCAACAGGCGGACGAGCAGTACTTC. Its protein product is CATSRQQADEQYF.

This clone was recorded only once. This chain connects TRBV7-8 to TRBJ2-1, with TRBD1 matching over 8 bases. J lost 6 bases, V lost 3 bases, and 4 bases had no gene match. Germline CDR1 SGHVS, CDR2 FQNEAQ. The CDR3 loop spans 14 amino acids. CDR3 sequence: CASSLGTGFNEQFF. The CDR3 region has the DNA TGTGCCAGCAGCTTGGGGACAGGTTTCAATGAGCAGTTCTTC. The whole variable domain, remainder taken from reference TRBV7-8 and TRBJ2-1, is GAGVSQSPRYKVAKRGQDVALRCDPISGHVSLFWYQQALGQGPEFLTYFQNEAQLDKSGLPSDRFFAERPEGSVSTLKIQRTQQEDSAVYLCASSLGTGFNEQFFGPGTRLTVL.